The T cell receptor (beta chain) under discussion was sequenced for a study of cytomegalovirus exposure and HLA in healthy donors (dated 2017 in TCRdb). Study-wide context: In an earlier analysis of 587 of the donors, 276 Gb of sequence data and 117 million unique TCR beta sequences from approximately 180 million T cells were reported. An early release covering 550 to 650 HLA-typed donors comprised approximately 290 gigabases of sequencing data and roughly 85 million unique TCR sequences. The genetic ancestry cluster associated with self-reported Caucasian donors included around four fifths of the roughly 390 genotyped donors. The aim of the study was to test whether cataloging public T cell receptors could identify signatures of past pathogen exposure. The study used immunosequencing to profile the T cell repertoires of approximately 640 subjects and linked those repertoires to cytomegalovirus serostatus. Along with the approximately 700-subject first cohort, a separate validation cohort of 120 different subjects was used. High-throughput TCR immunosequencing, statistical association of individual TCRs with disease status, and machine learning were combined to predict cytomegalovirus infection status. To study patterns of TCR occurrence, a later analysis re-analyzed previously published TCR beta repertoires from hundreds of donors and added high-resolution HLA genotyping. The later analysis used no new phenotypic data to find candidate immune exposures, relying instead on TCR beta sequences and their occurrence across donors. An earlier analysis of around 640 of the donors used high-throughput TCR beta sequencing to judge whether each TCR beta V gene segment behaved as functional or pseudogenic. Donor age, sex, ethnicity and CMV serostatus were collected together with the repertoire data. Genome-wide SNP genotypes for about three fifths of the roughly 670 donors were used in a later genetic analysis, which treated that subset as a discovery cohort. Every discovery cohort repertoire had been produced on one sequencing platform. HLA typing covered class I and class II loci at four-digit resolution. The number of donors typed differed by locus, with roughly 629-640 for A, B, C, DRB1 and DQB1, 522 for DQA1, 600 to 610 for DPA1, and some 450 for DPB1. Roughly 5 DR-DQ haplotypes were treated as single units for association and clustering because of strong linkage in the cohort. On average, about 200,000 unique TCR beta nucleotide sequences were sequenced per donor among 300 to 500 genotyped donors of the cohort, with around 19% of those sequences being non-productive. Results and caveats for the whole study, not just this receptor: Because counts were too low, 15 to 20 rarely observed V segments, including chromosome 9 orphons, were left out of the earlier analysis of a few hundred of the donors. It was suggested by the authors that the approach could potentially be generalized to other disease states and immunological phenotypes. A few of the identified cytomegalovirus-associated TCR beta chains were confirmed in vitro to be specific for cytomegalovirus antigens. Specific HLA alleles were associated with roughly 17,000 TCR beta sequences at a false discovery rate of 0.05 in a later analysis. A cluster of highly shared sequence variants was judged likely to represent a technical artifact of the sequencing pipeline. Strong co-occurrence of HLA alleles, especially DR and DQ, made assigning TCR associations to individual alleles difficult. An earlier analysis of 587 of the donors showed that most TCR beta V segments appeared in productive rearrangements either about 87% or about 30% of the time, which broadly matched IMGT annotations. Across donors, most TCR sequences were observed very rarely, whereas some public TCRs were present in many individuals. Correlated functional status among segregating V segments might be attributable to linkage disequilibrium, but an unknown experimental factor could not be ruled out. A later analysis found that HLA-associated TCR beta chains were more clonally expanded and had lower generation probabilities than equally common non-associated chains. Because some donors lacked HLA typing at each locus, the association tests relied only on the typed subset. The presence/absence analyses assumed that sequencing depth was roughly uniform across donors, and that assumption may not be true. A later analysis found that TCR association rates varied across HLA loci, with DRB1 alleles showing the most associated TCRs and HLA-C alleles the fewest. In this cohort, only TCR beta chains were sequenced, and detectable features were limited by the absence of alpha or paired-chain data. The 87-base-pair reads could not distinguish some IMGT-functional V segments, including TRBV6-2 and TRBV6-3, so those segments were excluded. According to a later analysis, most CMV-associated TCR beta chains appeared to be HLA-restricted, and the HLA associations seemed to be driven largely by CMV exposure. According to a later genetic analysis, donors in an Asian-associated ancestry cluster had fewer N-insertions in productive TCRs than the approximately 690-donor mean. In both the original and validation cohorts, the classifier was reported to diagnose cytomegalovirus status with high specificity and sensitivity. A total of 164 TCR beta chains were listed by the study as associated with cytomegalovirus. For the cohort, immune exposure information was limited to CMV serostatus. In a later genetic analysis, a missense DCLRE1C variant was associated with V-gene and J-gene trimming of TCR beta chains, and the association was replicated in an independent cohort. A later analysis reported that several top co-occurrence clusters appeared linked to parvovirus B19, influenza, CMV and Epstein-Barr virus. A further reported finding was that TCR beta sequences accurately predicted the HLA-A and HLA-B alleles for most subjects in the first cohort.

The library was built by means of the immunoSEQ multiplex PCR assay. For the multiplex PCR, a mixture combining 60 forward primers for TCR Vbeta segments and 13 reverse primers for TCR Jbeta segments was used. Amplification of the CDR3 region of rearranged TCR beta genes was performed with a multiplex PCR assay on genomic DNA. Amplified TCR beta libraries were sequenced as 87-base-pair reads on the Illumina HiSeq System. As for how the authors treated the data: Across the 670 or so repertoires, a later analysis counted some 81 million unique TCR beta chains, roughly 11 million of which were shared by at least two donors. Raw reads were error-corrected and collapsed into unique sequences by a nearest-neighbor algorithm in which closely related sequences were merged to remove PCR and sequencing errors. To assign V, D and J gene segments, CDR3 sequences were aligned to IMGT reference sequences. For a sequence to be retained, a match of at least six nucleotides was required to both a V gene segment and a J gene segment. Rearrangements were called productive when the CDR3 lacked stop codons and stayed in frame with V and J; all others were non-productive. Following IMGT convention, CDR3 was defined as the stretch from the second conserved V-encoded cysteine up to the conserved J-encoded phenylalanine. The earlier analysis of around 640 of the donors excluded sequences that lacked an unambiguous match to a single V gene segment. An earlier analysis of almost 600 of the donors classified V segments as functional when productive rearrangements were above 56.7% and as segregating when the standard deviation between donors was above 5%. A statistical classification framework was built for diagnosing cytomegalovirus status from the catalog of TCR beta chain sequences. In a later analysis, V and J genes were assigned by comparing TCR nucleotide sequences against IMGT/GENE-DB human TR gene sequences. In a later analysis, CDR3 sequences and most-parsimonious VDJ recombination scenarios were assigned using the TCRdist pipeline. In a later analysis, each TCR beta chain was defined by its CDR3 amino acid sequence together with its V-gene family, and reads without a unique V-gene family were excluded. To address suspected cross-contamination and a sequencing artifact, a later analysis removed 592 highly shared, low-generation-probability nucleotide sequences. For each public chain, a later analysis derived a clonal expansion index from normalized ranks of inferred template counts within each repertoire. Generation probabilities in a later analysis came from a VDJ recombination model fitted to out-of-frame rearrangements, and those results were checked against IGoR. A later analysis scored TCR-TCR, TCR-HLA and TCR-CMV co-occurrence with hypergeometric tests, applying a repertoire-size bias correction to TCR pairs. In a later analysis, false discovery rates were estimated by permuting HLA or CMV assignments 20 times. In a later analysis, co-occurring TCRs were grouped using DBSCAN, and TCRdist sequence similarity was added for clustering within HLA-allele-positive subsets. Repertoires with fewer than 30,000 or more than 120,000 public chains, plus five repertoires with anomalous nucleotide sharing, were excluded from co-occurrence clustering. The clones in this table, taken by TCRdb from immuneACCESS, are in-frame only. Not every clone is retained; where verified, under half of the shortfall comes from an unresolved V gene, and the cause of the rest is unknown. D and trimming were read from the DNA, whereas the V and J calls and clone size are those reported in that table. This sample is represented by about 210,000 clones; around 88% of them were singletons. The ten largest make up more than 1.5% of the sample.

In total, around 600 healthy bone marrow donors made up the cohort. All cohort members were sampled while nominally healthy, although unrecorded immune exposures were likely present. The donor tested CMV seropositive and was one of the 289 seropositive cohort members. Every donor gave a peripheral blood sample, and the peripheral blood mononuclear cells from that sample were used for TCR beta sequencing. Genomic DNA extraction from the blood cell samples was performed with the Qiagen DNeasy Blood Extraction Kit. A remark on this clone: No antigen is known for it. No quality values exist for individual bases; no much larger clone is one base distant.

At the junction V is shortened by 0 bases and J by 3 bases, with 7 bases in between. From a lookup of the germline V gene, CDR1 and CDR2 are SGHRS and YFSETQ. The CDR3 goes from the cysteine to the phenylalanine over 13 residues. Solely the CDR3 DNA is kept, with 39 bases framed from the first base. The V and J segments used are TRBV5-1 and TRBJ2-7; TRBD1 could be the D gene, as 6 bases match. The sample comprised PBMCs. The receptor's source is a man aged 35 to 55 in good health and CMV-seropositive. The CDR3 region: CASSLAQGYEQYF. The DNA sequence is TGCGCCAGCAGCTTGGCACAGGGCTACGAGCAGTACTTC.